This T cell receptor (beta chain) appears in the sequencing data of a study of T-cell memory formation after mild COVID-19 (TCRdb year 2021). Broadly, across the study: Most TCR sequence clusters were specific to one of the two donors. T-cell clones expanding and contracting after mild COVID-19 in a couple of donors were tracked by longitudinal TCRalpha and TCRbeta repertoire sequencing. The cohort was made up of two young adult volunteers, one female and one male, who were previously healthy.

This clonotype has a handful of counts. The antigen it binds to is not known. No base quality values were provided; no much bigger clone lies one nucleotide off. Ficoll-Paque density gradient centrifugation was the method used to isolate PBMCs. Data came from an Illumina NovaSeq 6000. cDNA libraries for TCRalpha and TCRbeta were prepared by 5'RACE using constant-segment primers, with sample barcodes and unique molecular identifiers added. RNA was extracted from every sample with Trizol reagent. Amplification of the libraries took two PCR steps, and the second step added a second sample barcode plus Illumina TruSeq adapters. Sequencing of libraries was performed on an Illumina NovaSeq with 2 x 150 bp paired-end reads. Per the authors' processing: With migec v1.2.7, reads were demultiplexed and then collapsed into UMI-guided consensus sequences. Using mixcr v2.1.11, UMI consensuses were aligned to TRA and TRB V and J templates and then assembled into clonotypes. A clonotype was counted as expanded or contracted only when both edgeR and NoisET called the clonotype significant, with the noise models trained on biological replicates. For edgeR calls, the thresholds were a false discovery rate-adjusted p below 0.01 and a log2 fold-change of 1. As an exploratory analysis of dynamics, max-normalized trajectories of the 1000 most abundant clonotypes were examined by PCA with hierarchical clustering. Separately sequenced CD4+ and CD8+ repertoires were used to assign the CD4 or CD8 phenotype of responding clones. The raw public reads went through TCRdb reprocessing: fastp at Q25, MiXCR clone calling, in-frame beta chains kept. Every distinct CDR3 protein forms one entry, paired with its most common genes and DNA. TCRdb, not the original authors, processed these V and J calls. The sample table records some 290,000 distinct CDR3 sequences; roughly 16% of these occur just once. About 23% of the sample goes to the ten largest clones.

What the authors observed across the whole study: Only a couple of mild cases were covered by the study, and larger cohorts that include severe cases with pre-infection samples were considered necessary. Clones contracting from day 15 to 85 had balanced CD4/CD8 phenotypes, while a second wave expanding from day 15 to 37 was biased towards CD4+. Some responding clones were detected in pre-infection memory, suggesting pre-existing cross-reactive memory T cells joined the SARS-CoV-2 response. Contracting CD4+ clones turned up mainly in the CM and EM memory subsets, whereas EMRA was where CD8+ clones were enriched. SARS-CoV-2 specificity of the second-wave clones peaking on day 37 was not confirmed.

Counted from cysteine to phenylalanine, this CDR3 has 17 amino acids. The CDR3 DNA has 51 bases and is translated from base 1. CDR1 and CDR2 are drawn from the germline V gene: MNHEY, SVGEGT. V is reduced by 2 bases and J by 3 bases, leaving a spacing of 17 bases between them. The source is a man aged 18-30 years who had mild COVID-19 (a few samples of this study predate the infection). The sample titles of this study are shuffled in the database, so cell type and time point are left out; the donor was told from shared clones. What was sequenced was PBMCs or a T cell subset sorted from them (not recorded which). The rearranged segments are TRBV6-2 or TRBV6-3 and TRBJ2-1; TRBD2 is possibly the D segment (6 matching bases). The nucleotide sequence reads as follows: TGTGCCAGCAGTTACCGGTTTCCGGGAGAGAACTACAATGAGCAGTTCTTC. It is translated as CASSYRFPGENYNEQFF.